The 16 T cell receptor beta chains below were found in one sample sequenced in a study of blood T cells in healthy people across ages. It was with a sample-barcoded 5' primer and a J-beta primer mix that a second PCR of roughly 7 to 12 cycles was run. TCRdb passed the 5' RACE reads through MiXCR, listing each CDR3 protein once. The top ten clones hold 2.1% of a sample with 2 million or so distinct CDR3 sequences, less than 50% of them seen once. The sequencing sample was made of blood. The origin of the receptors is a woman aged 40 to 55 in good health.

This chain uses TRBV20-1 with TRBJ1-6; the match to TRBD1 covers 7 bases. Germline CDR1 and CDR2: DFQATT and SNEGSKA (reference sequence). The CDR3 runs to 13 residues. Losses at the gene ends were 6 bases for V and 10 bases for J; bases not matched to a gene: 9. In DNA form, the CDR3 reads TGCAGTGCCGGGGACAGTCCGACGTCACCCCTCCACTTT. Residues: CSAGDSPTSPLHF.

This clonotype is a singleton in its sample. The chain carries TRBV5-1 and TRBJ2-3, with D unclear. The ends were cut back, 1 base at V and 8 bases at J, with 14 bases in the middle. The CDR3 loop spans 14 amino acids. Germline assignment: CDR1 SGHRS and CDR2 YFSETQ. DNA of the CDR3: TGCGCCAGCAGCTTGCCGCGCTCTCATGGTACGCAGTATTTT. It translates to CASSLPRSHGTQYF.

J is TRBJ2-3 and V is TRBV28, with 9 bases that match TRBD2. This CDR3 region has 16 residues. Germline V gene data show CDR1 as MDHEN and CDR2 as SYDVKM. V was pared by 7 bases and J by 3 bases, with 11 bases of the junction left unmatched. CDR3 sequence (DNA): TGTGCCAGCATGGGATTTGGCGGGGGGGCAACAGATACGCAGTATTTT. Translating gives CASMGFGGGATDTQYF.

This chain joins TRBV20-1 and TRBJ2-3; D possibly corresponds to TRBD2 (6 bases). Germline V gives CDR1 DFQATT, CDR2 SNEGSKA (reference sequence). This CDR3 spans 15 amino acids. V was trimmed by 5 bases and J by 0 bases, leaving 15 bases between them. The CDR3 loop is CSASKGGPSTDTQYF. CDR3 coding DNA: TGCAGTGCTTCGAAAGGAGGGCCGAGCACAGATACGCAGTATTTT.

V usage is TRBV2 and J usage is TRBJ1-5; maybe TRBD1 (6 bases). The germline V and J ends were trimmed by 4 bases and 6 bases, with 16 bases remaining between them. This CDR3 region has 15 residues. Per the germline V gene, CDR1 is SNHLY and CDR2 is FYNNEI. CDR3 coding DNA: TGTGCCAGCAGTGGGGGGCTCCAGGGGACTCAGCCCCAGCATTTT. Protein: CASSGGLQGTQPQHF.

The genes are TRBV6-5 and TRBJ2-2; D gene uncertain. This CDR3 region has 13 residues. The germline V and J ends were trimmed by 6 bases and 8 bases, with 13 bases remaining between them. From germline, CDR1 is MNHEY and CDR2 SVGAGI. In nucleotides, the CDR3 is TGTGCCAGCAGCCCAAGTTTGGCGGGGGAGCTGTTTTTT. Protein product: CASSPSLAGELFF.

The J gene is TRBJ2-6, the V gene TRBV2, with no clear D. V was clipped by 6 bases and J by 0 bases, with 9 bases between them. The V gene's germline CDR1 is SNHLY and CDR2 FYNNEI. The length of the CDR3 is 15 residues. CDR3 region: CASSHPLSGANVLTF. In DNA form, the CDR3 reads TGTGCCAGCAGCCATCCCCTCTCTGGGGCCAACGTCCTGACTTTC.

The chain combines TRBV4-3 with TRBJ2-3; either TRBD1 or TRBD2 may supply D (5 bases each). The V gene lost 4 bases and the J gene lost 2 bases, with 10 bases spanning the gap. CDR1 is LGHNA, CDR2 YSLEER, per germline. The CDR3 covers 14 residues. The CDR3 nucleotides are TGCGCCAGCAGCCGAGGGGACCCCACAGATACGCAGTATTTT. Translation: CASSRGDPTDTQYF.

The chain links TRBV29-1 to TRBJ2-1; TRBD1 matches 9 bases. V gave up 0 bases and J gave up 7 bases; unmatched junction bases: 10. Germline V gene lookup returns CDR1 SQVTM and CDR2 ANQGSEA. This CDR3 comprises 16 residues. CDR3 amino acids: CSVEDTSGQGWNEQFF. The DNA for the CDR3 is TGCAGCGTTGAAGACACGTCCGGACAGGGGTGGAATGAGCAGTTCTTC.

This clonotype occurred a few times. This rearrangement joins TRBV5-1 to TRBJ2-7; D unclear. The V end lost 3 bases, the J end lost 5 bases, and 9 bases lay between the germline ends. The CDR3 is 12 residues long. The germline V gene has CDR1 SGHRS and CDR2 YFSETQ. The CDR3 DNA is TGCGCCAGCAGCTCCGCCCGGGACGAGCAGTACTTC. Protein: CASSSARDEQYF.

A word on this clonotype: Germline and junction disagree at one end, which may indicate a read error. J is TRBJ2-1 and V is TRBV6-6; D is possibly TRBD2 (6 bases). The CDR3 has 14 amino acids. Germline lookup yields CDR1 MNHNY and CDR2 SVGAGI (reference sequence). In DNA, the CDR3 is TGTGCCAGTAGTTACGGGGGAGACCAAGAGACCCAGTTCTTC. Protein: CASSYGGDQETQFF.

The V gene is TRBV12-3 or TRBV12-4, the J gene TRBJ1-2, with 8 bases aligning to TRBD1. The CDR3 has 15 residues. V lost 6 bases and J lost 12; bases outside the gene matches: 18. CDR3 residues: CASSAPGTGFVFDTF. In DNA, the CDR3 is TGTGCCAGCAGCGCTCCCGGGACAGGTTTTGTTTTTGACACCTTC.

This clonotype showed up just a few times. J is TRBJ2-7 and V is TRBV4-3; D unresolved. This CDR3 is 15 amino acids long. The V end lost 5 bases, the J end lost 0 bases, and 14 bases lay between the germline ends. Germline assignment: CDR1 LGHNA and CDR2 YSLEER. CDR3 sequence: CASSAGSGGSYEQYF. CDR3 sequence (DNA): TGCGCCAGCAGCGCCGGGTCGGGCGGCTCCTACGAGCAGTACTTC.

This chain links TRBV7-2 with TRBJ2-4; TRBD1 or TRBD2 may be the D gene (5 bases each). Per the germline V gene, CDR1 is SGHTA and CDR2 is FQGNSA. The CDR3 length is 15 residues. The V end lost 5 bases, the J end lost 4 bases, and 15 bases lay between the germline ends. This CDR3 is CASSEEGTIKNIQYF. The CDR3 nucleotides read TGTGCCAGCAGCGAAGAAGGGACGATAAAAAACATTCAGTACTTC.

The chain has TRBV20-1 and TRBJ2-5; TRBD1 matches at 10 bases. This CDR3 region has 14 residues. Germline V gene lookup returns CDR1 DFQATT and CDR2 SNEGSKA (reference sequence). The V segment lost 6 bases and the J segment 7 bases; nucleotides outside the gene matches: 11. The chain's CDR3 is CSAPPGTGVVTQYF. CDR3 sequence (DNA): TGCAGTGCGCCTCCGGGGACAGGGGTTGTGACCCAGTACTTC.

For this clonotype: Since a much larger clone is just one base distant, this may be a read error. CDR3 sequence (DNA): TGCAGTGCTATTAATCCGACGGGTTACAATGAGCAGTACTTC. Translating gives CSAINPTGYNEQYF. J is TRBJ2-1 and V is TRBV20-1; no definite D call. The better agreement between TRBJ2-7 and the DNA end casts doubt on the J call. This CDR3 region has 14 residues. Germline V gene data show CDR1 as DFQATT and CDR2 as SNEGSKA (reference sequence).